The TCR beta chain under discussion was sequenced for a study of identical twins. Study-wide points: Sharing of beta out-of-frame sequences by twins showed a weaker excess. Among out-of-frame alpha sequences shared by twins, low generation probability occurred in excess. Potential partial confounding of zero-insertion analyses by invariant MAIT and iNKT cells was noted.

This clonotype has a handful of counts. Its matching antigen is unknown. TCRdb redid the calling of the 5' RACE reads with MiXCR, one entry per CDR3 protein. The sample holds approximately 590,000 distinct CDR3 sequences, over 8.5% seen once. These data were likewise used in another study, on yellow fever vaccine responses in identical twins.

Sequenced material: PBMCs. This receptor was taken from a woman under 30 in good health.

CDR3 residues: CASATGVGANVLTF. CDR3 DNA sequence: TGTGCCAGCGCAACGGGGGTCGGGGCCAACGTCCTGACTTTC. V and J are TRBV28 and TRBJ2-6, with D perhaps TRBD2 (6 bases). Trimming removed 8 bases at V and 4 bases at J, with 12 bases between. This CDR3 is built from 14 residues. Germline V gene lookup returns CDR1 MDHEN and CDR2 SYDVKM. Using reference TRBV28 and TRBJ2-6 for the parts outside the CDR3, the full variable domain is DVKVTQSSRYLVKRTGEKVFLECVQDMDHENMFWYRQDPGLGLRLIYFSYDVKMKEKGDIPEGYSVSREKKERFSLILESASTNQTSMYLCASATGVGANVLTFGAGSRLTVL.